Below are 10 T cell receptor beta chains sequenced from a single sample in a study of neurological immune-mediated disorders. Via MiXCR, TCRdb re-called the 5' RACE reads, giving one row per CDR3 protein. Among under 50,000 distinct CDR3 sequences, 13% were seen once, and the ten largest hold less than 5.5%. Sample time point: longitudinal time-point 2. The sample consisted of PBMCs. The source is a male donor with HTLV-1-associated myelopathy (HAM/TSP).

Many counts were recorded for this clonotype. The V call is TRBV5-1, the J call TRBJ1-1; a weak D match, TRBD1 (5 bases). CDR1 is SGHRS, CDR2 YFSETQ, per germline. The CDR3 has 14 amino acids. The ends were cut back, 4 bases at V and 5 bases at J, with 15 bases in the middle. CDR3 DNA: TGCGCCAGCAGCACTGGGACCCCCGGGACTGAAGCTTTCTTT. The encoded protein is CASSTGTPGTEAFF.

This clonotype was found many times. The CDR3 here is CASRHGLAGTDTQYF. CDR3 in DNA: TGTGCCAGCAGGCACGGACTAGCGGGCACAGATACGCAGTATTTT. This chain joins TRBV6-5 and TRBJ2-3, with 10 bases identical to TRBD2. The CDR3 extends over 15 amino acids. In germline, CDR1 is MNHEY, CDR2 SVGAGI. J lost 1 base, V lost 6 bases, and 4 bases had no gene match.

This clonotype was recorded many times. This rearrangement joins TRBV20-1 to TRBJ1-1; D possibly corresponds to TRBD1 (5 bases). CDR3 size: 12 residues. Trimming took 0 bases from V and 11 from J, leaving 13 bases between them. CDR1 DFQATT and CDR2 SNEGSKA come from the germline V gene (reference sequence). The CDR3 loop is CSARDVGVRAFF. The DNA for the CDR3 is TGCAGTGCTAGAGATGTGGGGGTTCGGGCTTTCTTT.

This clonotype appeared many times. The rearrangement links TRBV5-1 to TRBJ2-3; 8 bases align to TRBD1. The V gene's germline CDR1 is SGHRS and CDR2 YFSETQ. The CDR3 totals 16 residues. J was trimmed by 0 bases and V by 6 bases; bases with no gene match: 9. This CDR3 reads CASKSDRGSSTDTQYF. CDR3 nucleotides: TGCGCCAGCAAATCCGACAGGGGATCAAGCACAGATACGCAGTATTTT.

In its sample, this clonotype was seen many times. The chain carries TRBV20-1 and TRBJ2-5; D not resolved. In germline, CDR1 is DFQATT, CDR2 SNEGSKA (reference sequence). This CDR3 spans 14 amino acids. With 3 bases removed from V and 1 base from J, the gap between germline ends came to 12 bases. CDR3 residues: CSARPTLGQETQYF. The DNA of the CDR3 is TGCAGTGCTAGGCCAACTTTGGGCCAAGAGACCCAGTACTTC.

Many counts were recorded for this clonotype. The CDR3 nucleotides are TGCGCCAGCAGCTTGGGACAGATAGACTATGGCTACACCTTC. It encodes CASSLGQIDYGYTF. V is TRBV5-1 and J is TRBJ1-2; D is perhaps TRBD1 (5 bases). Germline lookup yields CDR1 SGHRS and CDR2 YFSETQ. V dropped 0 bases and J dropped 3 bases, with 9 bases sitting between them. The CDR3 has 14 residues.

In its sample, this clonotype ranks as medium-sized. The chain joins TRBV4-3 to TRBJ1-1; D call uncertain. Germline values: CDR1 LGHNA, CDR2 YSLEER. V dropped 1 base and J dropped 1 base, with 7 bases sitting between them. This CDR3 region has 14 residues. The CDR3 sequence is CASSQVNENTEAFF. CDR3 sequence (DNA): TGCGCCAGCAGCCAAGTTAACGAGAACACTGAAGCTTTCTTT.

In this sample, this clonotype turned up many times. The rearrangement uses TRBV5-8 and TRBJ1-4, with D possibly TRBD1 on 5 matching bases. V lost 0 bases to trimming and J lost 0 bases, with 12 bases between them. The CDR3 extends over 17 amino acids. Germline-derived CDR1 and CDR2 are SGHTS and YDEGEE. CDR3 loop: CASSLDRSIATNEKLFF. The CDR3 region has the DNA TGTGCCAGCAGCTTGGACAGGAGTATCGCAACTAATGAAAAACTGTTTTTT.

There are many counts of this clonotype. The chain uses TRBV5-1 and TRBJ2-1; 9 bases are a match to TRBD2. Germline V lookup: CDR1 SGHRS, CDR2 YFSETQ. V lost 6 bases and J lost 3; bases outside the gene matches: 7. The CDR3 has 15 residues. The CDR3 sequence: CASTAKTSGYNEQFF. CDR3 coding DNA: TGCGCCAGCACGGCCAAGACTAGCGGCTACAATGAGCAGTTCTTC.

The V gene is TRBV15, the J gene TRBJ2-5; 13 bases agree with TRBD2. V lost 5 bases and J lost 4; bases outside the gene matches: 7. This CDR3 region has 16 residues. Per the germline V gene, CDR1 is LNHNV and CDR2 is YYDKDF (reference sequence). This CDR3 reads CATSASGLAGVETQYF. In nucleotides, the CDR3 is TGTGCCACCAGCGCTAGTGGACTAGCGGGGGTAGAGACCCAGTACTTC.